Shown below are 30 T cell receptor beta chains from a single sample sequenced in a study of cytomegalovirus exposure and HLA in healthy donors. Researchers ran the PCR with 60 Vbeta and 13 Jbeta primers. Libraries were prepared by immunoSEQ multiplex PCR; TCRdb keeps only in-frame clonotypes and omits some of them. The sample features 110,000 to 150,000 clones, with around 0.96% in its top ten. Sequencing was performed on PBMCs. The receptors come from a male donor in good health and CMV-seronegative.

The CDR3 region has the DNA TGTGCCTGGAGGGCCCTGGGCGGGCAGCAGTTCTTC. This sequence encodes CAWRALGGQQFF. This chain uses TRBV30 with TRBJ2-1; the D gene is possibly TRBD2 (5 bases). CDR1 GTSNPN and CDR2 SVGIG come from the germline V gene (reference sequence). Between the trimmed V and J ends, which lost 3 bases and 11 bases, there was a span of 14 bases. The CDR3 sequence is 12 residues long.

The rearrangement links TRBV5-1 to TRBJ1-1, with 10 bases aligning to TRBD1. The germline V gene has CDR1 SGHRS and CDR2 YFSETQ. The CDR3 has 14 residues. V shed 4 bases and J 5 bases; nucleotides not matched to a gene: 5. The CDR3 region has the DNA TGCGCCAGCAGCCACGGACAGGGGGGGACTGAAGCTTTCTTT. This sequence encodes CASSHGQGGTEAFF. Drawing the rest from reference TRBV5-1 and TRBJ1-1, the complete variable domain is KAGVTQTPRYLIKTRGQQVTLSCSPISGHRSVSWYQQTPGQGLQFLFEYFSETQRNKGNFPGRFSGRQFSNSRSEMNVSTLELGDSALYLCASSHGQGGTEAFFGQGTRLTVV.

The gene calls are TRBV30 and TRBJ1-5; unclear D gene. CDR3 length equals 14 residues. Germline V lookup: CDR1 GTSNPN, CDR2 SVGIG (reference sequence). V was clipped by 0 bases and J by 0 bases, with 6 bases between them. The CDR3 loop reads CAWSVGLSNQPQHF. The CDR3 coding sequence is TGTGCCTGGAGTGTTGGACTTAGCAATCAGCCCCAGCATTTT.

The chain carries TRBV10-3 and TRBJ2-1, with 8 bases that match TRBD2. CDR1 and CDR2 from the germline V gene are ENHRY and SYGVKD. The ends lost 11 bases at V and 6 bases at J; junction bases unmatched: 12. CDR3 length: 14 residues. In DNA, the CDR3 is TGTGCCTCGGGGGGGCAGGGGATAAGCAATGAGCAGTTCTTC. It yields the protein CASGGQGISNEQFF.

The chain links TRBV18 to TRBJ1-5; D remains unclear. The CDR3 length is 15 residues. Germline loops: CDR1 KGHSH, CDR2 LQKENI. V lost 5 bases to trimming and J lost 3 bases, with 14 bases between them. The CDR3 sequence: CASSGGKEVNQPQHF. CDR3 DNA: TGTGCCAGCTCAGGAGGGAAGGAGGTCAATCAGCCCCAGCATTTT.

The chain recombines TRBV5-1 with TRBJ2-2; D is possibly TRBD2 (6 bases). CDR1 and CDR2 (germline): SGHRS, YFSETQ. The CDR3 covers 15 residues. Trimming cost V 5 bases and J 0 bases, with 11 bases left between them. As DNA, the CDR3 is TGCGCCAGCAGTAGGAGCGGGCCGAACACCGGGGAGCTGTTTTTT. Protein: CASSRSGPNTGELFF. Combining the CDR3 with reference TRBV5-1 and TRBJ2-2 gives the whole variable domain KAGVTQTPRYLIKTRGQQVTLSCSPISGHRSVSWYQQTPGQGLQFLFEYFSETQRNKGNFPGRFSGRQFSNSRSEMNVSTLELGDSALYLCASSRSGPNTGELFFGEGSRLTVL.

V is TRBV30 and J is TRBJ2-3; no clear D. V lost 3 bases and J lost 10, with 11 bases in between. There are 11 residues in the CDR3. Germline V gene data show CDR1 as GTSNPN and CDR2 as SVGIG (reference sequence). The CDR3 spells CAWRLVAAQYF. In DNA, the CDR3 is TGTGCCTGGAGACTGGTGGCGGCGCAGTATTTT.

This rearrangement joins TRBV5-4 to TRBJ2-1, with 7 bases fitting TRBD2. This CDR3 spans 15 amino acids. V lost 3 bases to trimming and J lost 5 bases; unmatched junction nucleotides: 8. Germline V gives CDR1 SGHNT, CDR2 YYREEE (reference sequence). In DNA form, the CDR3 reads TGTGCCAGCAGCTCCTCAGCGGGGAGGCACAATGAGCAGTTCTTC. It is translated as CASSSSAGRHNEQFF.

This rearrangement joins TRBV15 to TRBJ2-1; the D gene is possibly TRBD2 (6 bases). CDR1 is LNHNV and CDR2 is YYDKDF in the germline V gene (reference sequence). V lost 0 bases and J 3 bases, leaving 12 bases between the germline ends. The CDR3 is 16 residues long. The CDR3 protein is CATSRESAGGYNEQFF. DNA of the CDR3: TGTGCCACCAGCAGAGAATCAGCGGGCGGCTACAATGAGCAGTTCTTC.

This sequence joins TRBV27 and TRBJ2-1; TRBD2 aligns across 10 bases. This CDR3 contains 18 residues. V gave up 3 bases and J gave up 6 bases; unmatched junction bases: 14. The germline V gene has CDR1 MNHEY and CDR2 SMNVEV (reference sequence). The CDR3 sequence: CASSLRPPLAGVTNEQFF. The DNA of the CDR3 is TGTGCCAGCAGTTTGCGGCCCCCTCTAGCGGGAGTAACCAATGAGCAGTTCTTC.

The chain combines TRBV30 with TRBJ2-7; 8 nucleotides line up with TRBD1. In germline, CDR1 is GTSNPN, CDR2 SVGIG (reference sequence). CDR3 length: 13 residues. With V trimmed by 4 bases and J by 2 bases, 4 bases remained unmatched. For the CDR3, the DNA is TGTGCCTGGAACAGGGGGGATGCCTACGAGCAGTACTTC. It codes for CAWNRGDAYEQYF. Together with reference TRBV30 and TRBJ2-7, the CDR3 gives the full variable domain: SQTIHQWPATLVQPVGSPLSLECTVEGTSNPNLYWYRQAAGRGLQLLFYSVGIGQISSEVPQNLSASRPQDRQFILSSKKLLLSDSGFYLCAWNRGDAYEQYFGPGTRLTVT.

The gene calls are TRBV6-5 and TRBJ2-5; a weak D match, TRBD2 (5 bases). The germline CDR1 and CDR2 sequences are MNHEY and SVGAGI. V was pared by 2 bases and J by 1 base, with 8 bases between. The CDR3 runs to 14 residues. The CDR3 protein is CASSYVGVQETQYF. As DNA, the CDR3 is TGTGCCAGCAGTTACGTCGGGGTCCAAGAGACCCAGTACTTC.

J is TRBJ2-3 and V is TRBV6-5; D gene ambiguous. Trimming cost V 0 bases and J 1 base, with 11 bases left between them. CDR1 and CDR2 from the germline V gene are MNHEY and SVGAGI. CDR3 length equals 16 residues. CDR3 protein: CASSYSLEQRTDTQYF. CDR3 DNA: TGTGCCAGCAGTTACTCGCTAGAACAACGCACAGATACGCAGTATTTT.

J is TRBJ2-2 and V is TRBV27; 8 bases map to TRBD2. V gave up 4 bases and J gave up 5 bases; unmatched junction bases: 6. The germline gives CDR1 MNHEY, CDR2 SMNVEV (reference sequence). The CDR3 is made up of 15 amino acids. CDR3 amino acids: CASSSVAGSTGELFF. The CDR3 DNA sequence: TGTGCCAGCAGTTCCGTAGCGGGGTCGACCGGGGAGCTGTTTTTT.

The V call is TRBV5-4, the J call TRBJ1-1, with D perhaps matching TRBD1 (6 bases). Germline-derived CDR1 and CDR2 are SGHNT and YYREEE (reference sequence). The V end lost 0 bases, the J end lost 1 base, and 13 bases lay between the germline ends. The CDR3 has 16 amino acids. CDR3 loop: CASSLAERGANTEAFF. The CDR3 nucleotides read TGTGCCAGCAGCTTGGCCGAGCGGGGGGCGAACACTGAAGCTTTCTTT.

V is TRBV27 and J is TRBJ1-1, with a possible D match to TRBD1 (6 bases). This CDR3 has 14 amino acids. Germline assignment: CDR1 MNHEY and CDR2 SMNVEV (reference sequence). V was pared by 6 bases and J by 2 bases, with 13 bases between. The CDR3 DNA reads TGTGCCAGCAGGCCTTGGGACACTAACACTGAAGCTTTCTTT. Protein sequence: CASRPWDTNTEAFF.

This sequence joins TRBV5-4 and TRBJ1-4; D is perhaps TRBD1 (5 bases). Deletions cut 4 bases from V and 5 bases from J, with 15 bases between. The germline gives CDR1 SGHNT, CDR2 YYREEE (reference sequence). CDR3 length equals 15 residues. CDR3: CASSREGSNNEKLFF. CDR3 in DNA: TGTGCCAGCAGCCGGGAGGGGTCGAACAATGAAAAACTGTTTTTT.

This sequence joins TRBV4-3 and TRBJ1-1, with TRBD1 matching over 9 bases. Germline values: CDR1 LGHNA, CDR2 YSLEER. The CDR3 is 20 residues long. Unmatched junction bases numbered 15, after V lost 0 bases and J lost 1 base. CDR3 DNA: TGCGCCAGCAGCCAAGAGACGGGGGACAGGGCAGTAATCCGGAACACTGAAGCTTTCTTT. Translating it yields CASSQETGDRAVIRNTEAFF.

The J gene is TRBJ2-2, the V gene TRBV7-8; 7 bases line up with TRBD2. Germline V CDR1 and CDR2: SGHVS, FQNEAQ. Trimming took 2 bases from V and 2 from J; bases not matched to a gene: 8. The CDR3 totals 17 residues. The CDR3 nucleotides are TGTGCCAGCAGCTTAAGACTAGCCAGAGAAAACACCGGGGAGCTGTTTTTT. Translating it yields CASSLRLARENTGELFF.

The chain links TRBV28 to TRBJ1-5; D unclear. Germline-derived CDR1 and CDR2 are MDHEN and SYDVKM. The CDR3 has 16 amino acids. Between the trimmed V and J ends, which lost 3 bases and 2 bases, there was a span of 14 bases. DNA for the CDR3: TGTGCCAGCAGTTTGAGGGTAGGGCACGGCAATCAGCCCCAGCATTTT. Protein product: CASSLRVGHGNQPQHF. Full variable domain (remainder filled in from reference TRBV28 and TRBJ1-5): DVKVTQSSRYLVKRTGEKVFLECVQDMDHENMFWYRQDPGLGLRLIYFSYDVKMKEKGDIPEGYSVSREKKERFSLILESASTNQTSMYLCASSLRVGHGNQPQHFGDGTRLSIL.

The V gene is TRBV9, the J gene TRBJ1-3, with D possibly TRBD1 on 5 matching bases. The CDR3 has 15 residues. The germline V and J ends were trimmed by 3 bases and 10 bases, with 20 bases remaining between them. CDR1 SGDLS and CDR2 YYNGEE come from the germline V gene. The CDR3, as DNA: TGTGCCAGCAGCGCGACCGGGGGGAAACAGTCGACCATATATTTT. Residues: CASSATGGKQSTIYF.

The V gene is TRBV30, the J gene TRBJ2-5, with D maybe TRBD2 (7 bases). The end of the DNA fits TRBJ2-7 better, so the J call may be wrong. In germline, CDR1 is GTSNPN, CDR2 SVGIG (reference sequence). CDR3 length: 14 amino acids. CDR3 loop: CAWSREGGAYEQYF. The CDR3 DNA is TGTGCCTGGAGTAGGGAAGGGGGGGCCTACGAGCAGTACTTC.

The chain carries TRBV10-3 and TRBJ2-5; TRBD1 aligns across 10 bases. There are 12 residues in the CDR3. Germline trimming cut 9 bases from V and 3 bases from J; bases unmatched to any gene: 1. Germline CDR1 is ENHRY and CDR2 is SYGVKD. The DNA of the CDR3 is TGTGCCATAGGACAGGGGGAAGAGACCCAGTACTTC. This codes for CAIGQGEETQYF.

The rearrangement links TRBV9 to TRBJ1-3; no reliable D call. The CDR3 length is 13 residues. V lost 0 bases and J 4 bases, leaving 5 bases between the germline ends. The germline V gene encodes CDR1 SGDLS and CDR2 YYNGEE. CDR3 sequence reads: CASSVGEGNTIYF. CDR3 nucleotides: TGTGCCAGCAGCGTAGGTGAGGGAAACACCATATATTTT.

The CDR3 sequence: CASSPGLAAQETQYF. The CDR3 DNA reads as TGTGCCAGCAGCCCGGGACTAGCGGCCCAAGAGACCCAGTACTTC. This chain connects TRBV7-7 to TRBJ2-5; TRBD2 matches 11 bases. V lost 5 bases, J lost 1 base, and 3 bases stayed unmatched. Germline CDR1 SSHAT, CDR2 FNYEAQ (reference sequence). The CDR3 is made up of 15 amino acids.

The chain employs TRBV20-1 and TRBJ2-4, with D possibly TRBD2 on 6 matching bases. Trimming shortened V by 5 bases and J by 8 bases, and 10 bases separated the two germline ends. This CDR3 region has 11 residues. Looked up from germline, CDR1 is DFQATT and CDR2 is SNEGSKA (reference sequence). Here the CDR3 DNA reads TGCAGTGCTCGGTCGGGGGACATTCAGTACTTC. It specifies CSARSGDIQYF.

This rearrangement joins TRBV7-3 to TRBJ2-5; D call uncertain. Germline CDR1 and CDR2: SGHTA and FQGTGA. The length of the CDR3 is 13 residues. V was trimmed by 2 bases and J by 1 base, leaving 5 bases between them. This CDR3 is CASSLQVQETQYF. The CDR3 DNA is TGTGCCAGCAGCTTACAGGTCCAAGAGACCCAGTACTTC. Variable domain in full (rest from reference TRBV7-3 and TRBJ2-5): GAGVSQTPSNKVTEKGKYVELRCDPISGHTALYWYRQSLGQGPEFLIYFQGTGAADDSGLPNDRFFAVRPEGSVSTLKIQRTERGDSAVYLCASSLQVQETQYFGPGTRLLVL.

This rearrangement joins TRBV2 to TRBJ2-7; 7 nucleotides match TRBD2. The junction had 2 bases not matched to a gene; V was cut back by 6 bases and J by 0 bases. CDR1 and CDR2 (germline): SNHLY, FYNNEI. CDR3 length: 13 residues. CDR3 sequence reads: CASSGRHSYEQYF. In DNA form, the CDR3 reads TGTGCCAGCAGCGGGAGGCACTCCTACGAGCAGTACTTC.

The gene calls are TRBV5-4 and TRBJ1-3, with D tentatively TRBD1 (5 bases). Per germline, CDR1 SGHNT and CDR2 YYREEE (reference sequence). The CDR3 contains 14 residues. The V gene lost 4 bases and the J gene lost 8 bases, with 16 bases spanning the gap. The CDR3 sequence is CASSHPGGKDTIYF. The DNA of the CDR3 is TGTGCCAGCAGCCATCCGGGGGGAAAAGACACCATATATTTT.

The chain couples TRBV9 to TRBJ1-4; D not certain. V lost 2 bases to trimming and J lost 3 bases, with 11 bases between them. CDR3 size: 15 residues. Germline assignment: CDR1 SGDLS and CDR2 YYNGEE. CDR3 region: CASSVWAKANEKLFF. Written as DNA, the CDR3 is TGTGCCAGCAGCGTGTGGGCGAAGGCTAATGAAAAACTGTTTTTT.